The clone carrying this T cell receptor beta chain has more than one count but fewer than ten. The antigen remains undetermined. Profiling relied on immunoSEQ multiplex PCR, and the TCRdb table lists in-frame clones only, not all of them. The table records about 140,000 clones, 91% of them present only once. The CDR3 covers 15 residues. The data originate from a study of T cell responses to AZD1222 COVID-19 vaccine. Study results and limitations: A rise in Spike-specific TCR breadth and depth followed two AZD1222 doses.

This TCR came from an adult who received the MenACWY meningococcal vaccine as a control. The rearrangement uses TRBV21-1 and TRBJ2-5; the table's D call, TRBD1, has no DNA check behind it. TRBV21-1 is listed as a pseudogene. This specimen consisted of peripheral blood, obtained 28 days after the second dose of the MenACWY control vaccine. In DNA form, the CDR3 reads TGTGCCAGCAGCTCTCGGGACAGGGCCCAAGAGACCCAGTACTTC. Its translation: CASSSRDRAQETQYF.